The 13 T cell receptor beta chains presented below share a single source sample, sequenced in a study of blood T cell repertoires in COVID-19. Measured with immunoSEQ multiplex PCR; TCRdb has only the in-frame clones, and not every one. The sample contains about 110,000 clones, about 82% of which appear only once. What was sequenced was peripheral blood. These TCRs come from an elderly man with COVID-19, enrolled during active disease.

The chain has TRBV7-2 and TRBJ2-3, with a weak D call TRBD1 (6 bases). Germline V gene sequence: CDR1 SGHTA, CDR2 FQGNSA. The germline V and J ends were trimmed by 5 bases and 6 bases, with 15 bases remaining between them. The CDR3 extends over 14 amino acids. CDR3 nucleotides: TGTGCCAGCAGCCCAACAGGGTATATGGATACGCAGTATTTT. Translation gives CASSPTGYMDTQYF.

The rearrangement links TRBV28 to TRBJ1-5, with D tentatively TRBD1 (6 bases). The CDR3 extends over 13 amino acids. V gave up 7 bases and J gave up 3 bases, with 10 bases separating them. Germline-derived CDR1 and CDR2 are MDHEN and SYDVKM. CDR3 amino acids: CASKQGYNQPQHF. The CDR3, as DNA: TGTGCCAGCAAACAGGGCTACAATCAGCCCCAGCATTTT.

The chain is built from TRBV9 and TRBJ2-1; D possibly corresponds to TRBD2 (6 bases). With 0 bases removed from V and 4 bases from J, the gap between germline ends came to 11 bases. The CDR3 covers 15 residues. Germline loops: CDR1 SGDLS, CDR2 YYNGEE. CDR3 DNA: TGTGCCAGCAGCGTAGCACTAGCTGCATACAATGAGCAGTTCTTC. Its translation: CASSVALAAYNEQFF.

This clone was seen more than once but under ten times. This chain connects TRBV3-1 (or the pseudogene TRBV3-2) to TRBJ1-1; a possible D gene is TRBD1 (5 bases). The germline V gene has CDR1 LGHDT and CDR2 YNNKEL (reference sequence). Trimming left V 1 base short and J 7 bases short, with 13 bases between. The CDR3 is 14 residues long. This chain's CDR3 is CASSQGGRVSEAFF. The CDR3 DNA is TGTGCCAGCAGCCAAGGGGGCAGGGTGAGTGAAGCTTTCTTT.

The rearrangement links TRBV28 to TRBJ1-1; 7 nucleotides line up with TRBD1. The germline V gene encodes CDR1 MDHEN and CDR2 SYDVKM. The CDR3 covers 13 residues. V was pared by 5 bases and J by 3 bases, with 3 bases of the junction left unmatched. The CDR3 loop is CASSRTGDTEAFF. The CDR3, as DNA: TGTGCCAGCAGTCGGACAGGTGACACTGAAGCTTTCTTT.

The V gene is TRBV5-6, the J gene TRBJ1-2; D is undetermined. With 0 bases removed from V and 5 bases from J, the gap between germline ends came to 14 bases. The CDR3 sequence is 15 residues long. Per the germline V gene, CDR1 is SGHDT and CDR2 is YYEEEE. The CDR3 DNA reads as TGTGCCAGCAGCTTGGCCGTGCTCGGTATATATGGCTACACCTTC. Encoded protein: CASSLAVLGIYGYTF.

The rearrangement joins TRBV19 to TRBJ1-5; TRBD1 aligns across 8 bases. Germline CDR1 reads LNHDA; CDR2 reads SQIVND (reference sequence). The CDR3 is 12 amino acids. V was clipped by 7 bases and J by 7 bases; unmatched bases: 3. The CDR3 loop is CASKAGGQPQHF. CDR3 bases: TGTGCCAGTAAGGCAGGGGGCCAGCCCCAGCATTTT.

This chain uses TRBV6-1 with TRBJ2-5, with 11 bases aligning to TRBD2. V dropped 3 bases and J dropped 3; count of bases not matched to a gene: 6. Looked up from germline, CDR1 is MNHNS and CDR2 is SASEGT. CDR3 size: 16 residues. In DNA form, the CDR3 reads TGTGCCAGCAGTGATAATAGCGGGAGGGCAAAAGAGACCCAGTACTTC. This codes for CASSDNSGRAKETQYF.

This clone was detected only once. This chain connects TRBV18 to TRBJ1-1; TRBD1 agrees at 8 bases. V trimming: 3 bases; J trimming: 8 bases; junction bases outside the gene matches: 11. The CDR3 loop spans 15 amino acids. Germline loops: CDR1 KGHSH, CDR2 LQKENI. DNA for the CDR3: TGTGCCAGCTCACCTCTAACCGTGGACAGGGCGGAAGCTTTCTTT. This gives the protein CASSPLTVDRAEAFF.

The table lists this clone with a few counts. The chain is built from TRBV9 and TRBJ2-7; TRBD2 agrees at 8 bases. Germline CDR1 SGDLS, CDR2 YYNGEE. The CDR3 loop spans 15 amino acids. Losses at the gene ends were 2 bases for V and 0 bases for J; bases not matched to a gene: 4. Written as DNA, the CDR3 is TGTGCCAGCAGCGTGGCTAGCGGGTTCTCCTACGAGCAGTACTTC. Protein: CASSVASGFSYEQYF.

J is TRBJ2-7 and V is TRBV9; maybe TRBD1 (6 bases). From germline, CDR1 is SGDLS and CDR2 YYNGEE. This CDR3 spans 14 amino acids. V lost 4 bases and J lost 1, with 12 bases in between. CDR3 in amino acids: CASSRGGRSYEQYF. For the CDR3, the DNA is TGTGCCAGCAGCAGAGGGGGACGGTCCTACGAGCAGTACTTC.

This chain connects TRBV7-9 to TRBJ2-5, with TRBD1 matching over 7 bases. After removal of 4 bases from V and 4 bases from J, the junction contained 6 bases not matched to a gene. The CDR3 loop spans 14 amino acids. Germline CDR1 is SEHNR and CDR2 is FQNEAQ (reference sequence). This CDR3 is CASSSAGTAETQYF. CDR3 nucleotide sequence: TGTGCCAGCAGCTCGGCCGGGACAGCAGAGACCCAGTACTTC. The whole variable domain, filled in from reference TRBV7-9 and TRBJ2-5, reads DTGVSQNPRHKITKRGQNVTFRCDPISEHNRLYWYRQTLGQGPEFLTYFQNEAQLEKSRLLSDRFSAERPKGSFSTLEIQRTEQGDSAMYLCASSSAGTAETQYFGPGTRLLVL.

The CDR3 sequence is CASSWIAGNEQFF. In nucleotides, the CDR3 is TGTGCCAGCAGTTGGATCGCGGGCAATGAGCAGTTCTTC. The chain is built from TRBV6-5 and TRBJ2-1; maybe TRBD2 (5 bases). V was clipped by 4 bases and J by 6 bases, with 10 bases between them. The CDR3 consists of 13 residues. Per the germline V gene, CDR1 is MNHEY and CDR2 is SVGAGI.